The rows below give T cell receptor beta chains drawn from one sample of a study of beta chain features in type 1 diabetes. Repertoires were generated with immunoSEQ multiplex PCR, while TCRdb's copy carries only in-frame clones and drops some. The repertoire holds around 400,000 clones, roughly 16% seen once, with 0.019% in the top ten. The sequencing sample was made of naive CD4+ T cells from blood. The source of these receptors is a young woman in good health. CDR3s include the opening cysteine and the closing phenylalanine or tryptophan. A D gene is named only where the DNA matches it firmly. Size is stated for part of the rows, as once, few or many counts, or as a class when the clone is expanded.

CDR3 length: 12; clone size: few; V gene: TRBV6-1; J gene: TRBJ2-1; D gene: .; CDR3 DNA: TGTGCCAGCGCCCGGGAATACAATGAGCAGTTCTTC; CDR3 protein: CASAREYNEQFF
CDR3 length: 15; clone size: few; V gene: TRBV5-1; J gene: TRBJ2-6; D gene: .; CDR3 DNA: TGCGCCAGCACCACATCCCTGTCTGGGGCCAACGTCCTGACTTTC; CDR3 protein: CASTTSLSGANVLTF
CDR3 length: 16; clone size: .; V gene: TRBV9; J gene: TRBJ2-7; D gene: TRBD2; CDR3 DNA: TGTGCCAGCAGCGTAGCCGTGGAGGGAGGGCCACTCGAGCAGTACTTC; CDR3 protein: CASSVAVEGGPLEQYF
CDR3 length: 14; clone size: .; V gene: TRBV30; J gene: TRBJ2-3; D gene: TRBD1; CDR3 DNA: TGTGCCTGGGCACAGGGGGCTGGCACAGATACGCAGTATTTT; CDR3 protein: CAWAQGAGTDTQYF
CDR3 length: 16; clone size: few; V gene: TRBV5-4; J gene: TRBJ2-4; D gene: TRBD1; CDR3 DNA: TGTGCCAGCAGCTTCGCCACCGGGACAGCTAAAAACATTCAGTACTTC; CDR3 protein: CASSFATGTAKNIQYF
CDR3 length: 14; clone size: once; V gene: TRBV27; J gene: TRBJ2-7; D gene: TRBD2; CDR3 DNA: TGTGCCAGCAGTTTAGGAGCGGGATGGTACGAGCAGTACTTC; CDR3 protein: CASSLGAGWYEQYF
CDR3 length: 17; clone size: few; V gene: TRBV4-3; J gene: TRBJ2-3; D gene: TRBD2; CDR3 DNA: TGCGCCAGCAGCCAAGATCATCCTTTGCGTGGGAGTCGGGAGGAGTATTTT; CDR3 protein: CASSQDHPLRGSREEYF
CDR3 length: 15; clone size: few; V gene: TRBV5-4; J gene: TRBJ2-5; D gene: .; CDR3 DNA: TGTGCCAGCAGCTTGGGGGGAGGGGGACAAGAGACCCAGTACTTC; CDR3 protein: CASSLGGGGQETQYF
CDR3 length: 11; clone size: .; V gene: TRBV28; J gene: TRBJ1-2; D gene: .; CDR3 DNA: TGTGCCAGCAGTTTAATCAATGGCTACACCTTC; CDR3 protein: CASSLINGYTF
CDR3 length: 14; clone size: .; V gene: TRBV2; J gene: TRBJ2-3; D gene: TRBD2; CDR3 DNA: TGTGCCAGCAGTGAGTTGGCTAGCGGGCGTACGCAGTATTTT; CDR3 protein: CASSELASGRTQYF
CDR3 length: 16; clone size: few; V gene: TRBV30; J gene: TRBJ2-1; D gene: TRBD2; CDR3 DNA: TGTGCCTGGAGTGCGGGACTAGCGGGAGCCTACAATGAGCAGTTCTTC; CDR3 protein: CAWSAGLAGAYNEQFF
CDR3 length: 14; clone size: .; V gene: TRBV2; J gene: TRBJ2-7; D gene: .; CDR3 DNA: TGTGCCAGCAGTGTTGCGTTTGCCCACTACGAGCAGTACTTC; CDR3 protein: CASSVAFAHYEQYF
CDR3 length: 16; clone size: few; V gene: TRBV14; J gene: TRBJ1-2; D gene: .; CDR3 DNA: TGTGCCAGCAGCCCTAGGGGGGGATTTGCTAACTATGGCTACACCTTC; CDR3 protein: CASSPRGGFANYGYTF
CDR3 length: 17; clone size: few; V gene: TRBV28; J gene: TRBJ2-2; D gene: TRBD2; CDR3 DNA: TGTGCCAGCAGTCTCTGGACTAGCGGAGTGAACACCGGGGAGCTGTTTTTT; CDR3 protein: CASSLWTSGVNTGELFF
CDR3 length: 14; clone size: .; V gene: TRBV4-3; J gene: TRBJ2-2; D gene: .; CDR3 DNA: TGCGCCAGCAGCCAGAATGCGCTTACCGGGGAGCTGTTTTTT; CDR3 protein: CASSQNALTGELFF
CDR3 length: 16; clone size: .; V gene: TRBV19; J gene: TRBJ2-7; D gene: TRBD2; CDR3 DNA: TGTGCCAGTAGTTCGGGGACTAGCGGAGGGGGCTACGAGCAGTACTTC; CDR3 protein: CASSSGTSGGGYEQYF
CDR3 length: 11; clone size: .; V gene: TRBV30; J gene: TRBJ2-3; D gene: .; CDR3 DNA: TGTGCCTGGAGCGTCAGGGATACGCAGTATTTT; CDR3 protein: CAWSVRDTQYF
CDR3 length: 13; clone size: .; V gene: TRBV5-6; J gene: TRBJ1-2; D gene: .; CDR3 DNA: TGTGCCAGCAGCCTACCCGGGAACTATGGCTACACCTTC; CDR3 protein: CASSLPGNYGYTF
CDR3 length: 13; clone size: .; V gene: TRBV28; J gene: TRBJ1-5; D gene: .; CDR3 DNA: TGTGCCAGCAGTTCCGTCCCGAATCAGCCCCAGCATTTT; CDR3 protein: CASSSVPNQPQHF
CDR3 length: 16; clone size: few; V gene: TRBV5-1; J gene: TRBJ2-1; D gene: .; CDR3 DNA: TGCGCCAGCAGCCCCAATCCGGGAGCCACCTACAATGAGCAGTTCTTC; CDR3 protein: CASSPNPGATYNEQFF
CDR3 length: 15; clone size: few; V gene: TRBV11-1; J gene: TRBJ2-7; D gene: .; CDR3 DNA: TGTGCCAGCAGCTTATCAAACCAGCAGGGCTACGAGCAGTACTTC; CDR3 protein: CASSLSNQQGYEQYF
CDR3 length: 14; clone size: few; V gene: TRBV5-4; J gene: TRBJ2-7; D gene: .; CDR3 DNA: TGTGCCAGCAGCCGAGCGGAACCGCCCTACGAGCAGTACTTC; CDR3 protein: CASSRAEPPYEQYF
CDR3 length: 16; clone size: .; V gene: TRBV5-1; J gene: TRBJ2-5; D gene: TRBD2; CDR3 DNA: TGCGCCAGCAGCTGGACTAGCGGGGCGCCTGGGGAGACCCAGTACTTC; CDR3 protein: CASSWTSGAPGETQYF
CDR3 length: 13; clone size: .; V gene: TRBV23-1; J gene: TRBJ2-7; D gene: TRBD2; CDR3 DNA: TGCGCCAGCAGTCAATCACCGGGGGGTGAGCAGTACTTC; CDR3 protein: CASSQSPGGEQYF
CDR3 length: 14; clone size: .; V gene: TRBV30; J gene: TRBJ1-4; D gene: .; CDR3 DNA: TGTGCCGGAGGACAGCTCGGGGTAAATGAAAAACTGTTTTTT; CDR3 protein: CAGGQLGVNEKLFF
CDR3 length: 12; clone size: .; V gene: TRBV7-9; J gene: TRBJ1-1; D gene: .; CDR3 DNA: TGTGCCAGCATCGTTCCGGCAGGTGAAGCTTTCTTT; CDR3 protein: CASIVPAGEAFF
CDR3 length: 14; clone size: few; V gene: TRBV29-1; J gene: TRBJ1-2; D gene: .; CDR3 DNA: TGCAGCGTCGCCTGGTTCAGGGATGACTATGGCTACACCTTC; CDR3 protein: CSVAWFRDDYGYTF
CDR3 length: 18; clone size: .; V gene: TRBV7-9; J gene: TRBJ2-2; D gene: TRBD1; CDR3 DNA: TGTGCCAGCAGCCCCGACAGGGGAGTTGTTTTGGTTACCGGGGAGCTGTTTTTT; CDR3 protein: CASSPDRGVVLVTGELFF
CDR3 length: 14; clone size: .; V gene: TRBV18; J gene: TRBJ1-2; D gene: .; CDR3 DNA: TGTGCCAGCTCACGGAGACAGAGTAACTATGGCTACACCTTC; CDR3 protein: CASSRRQSNYGYTF
CDR3 length: 14; clone size: .; V gene: TRBV7-2; J gene: TRBJ2-7; D gene: .; CDR3 DNA: TGTGCCAGCGGGGTAGGGGGGGTCCCCTACGAGCAGTACTTC; CDR3 protein: CASGVGGVPYEQYF
CDR3 length: 13; clone size: few; V gene: TRBV30; J gene: TRBJ1-1; D gene: .; CDR3 DNA: TGTGCCTGGAGTCCAGTCTTGAACACTGAAGCTTTCTTT; CDR3 protein: CAWSPVLNTEAFF
CDR3 length: 15; clone size: .; V gene: TRBV5-6; J gene: TRBJ1-4; D gene: .; CDR3 DNA: TGTGCCAGCAGCTATGGCAGGACTACTAATGAAAAACTGTTTTTT; CDR3 protein: CASSYGRTTNEKLFF
CDR3 length: 14; clone size: .; V gene: TRBV7-2; J gene: TRBJ2-1; D gene: .; CDR3 DNA: TGTGCCAGCAGCTTGGCCAGGGCTAGCAATGAGCAGTTCTTC; CDR3 protein: CASSLARASNEQFF
CDR3 length: 15; clone size: .; V gene: TRBV4-3; J gene: TRBJ2-7; D gene: TRBD1; CDR3 DNA: TGCGCCAGCAGCCAAGGCTGGACAGGGGACTACGAGCAGTACTTC; CDR3 protein: CASSQGWTGDYEQYF
CDR3 length: 16; clone size: .; V gene: TRBV7-9; J gene: TRBJ2-7; D gene: TRBD2; CDR3 DNA: TGTGCCAGCAGCTTATCTAGCGGGCTACTACACTACGAGCAGTACTTC; CDR3 protein: CASSLSSGLLHYEQYF
CDR3 length: 17; clone size: few; V gene: TRBV5-1; J gene: TRBJ2-2; D gene: TRBD2; CDR3 DNA: TGCGCCAGCAGCGGCGGCCTAGCGGGAGGGCCAGGCGGGGAGCTGTTTTTT; CDR3 protein: CASSGGLAGGPGGELFF
CDR3 length: 16; clone size: few; V gene: TRBV4-1; J gene: TRBJ2-7; D gene: TRBD2; CDR3 DNA: TGCGCCAGCAGTCTAACTTCCGGGACTAGCTCCTACGAGCAGTACTTC; CDR3 protein: CASSLTSGTSSYEQYF
CDR3 length: 14; clone size: few; V gene: TRBV7-3; J gene: TRBJ2-7; D gene: .; CDR3 DNA: TGTGCCAGCAGCCCCGACAGCACCTCCTACGAGCAGTACTTC; CDR3 protein: CASSPDSTSYEQYF
CDR3 length: 17; clone size: .; V gene: TRBV4-2; J gene: TRBJ2-7; D gene: .; CDR3 DNA: TGTGCCAGCAGCCAAGATGATGGGACAAGGGTCTCCCACGAGCAGTACTTC; CDR3 protein: CASSQDDGTRVSHEQYF
CDR3 length: 15; clone size: .; V gene: TRBV6-6; J gene: TRBJ1-1; D gene: .; CDR3 DNA: TGTGCCAGCAGTTACTCCTCCGGGGTAGGAACTGAAGCTTTCTTT; CDR3 protein: CASSYSSGVGTEAFF
CDR3 length: 16; clone size: few; V gene: TRBV11-2; J gene: TRBJ1-2; D gene: .; CDR3 DNA: TGTGCCAGCAGCCCTGCCAGCCCTTTGGGGCTCGATGGCTACACCTTC; CDR3 protein: CASSPASPLGLDGYTF
CDR3 length: 12; clone size: .; V gene: TRBV30; J gene: TRBJ1-2; D gene: .; CDR3 DNA: TGTGCCTGGAGTGCGACAGGCAGTGGCTACACCTTC; CDR3 protein: CAWSATGSGYTF
CDR3 length: 15; clone size: .; V gene: TRBV5-1; J gene: TRBJ1-5; D gene: TRBD1; CDR3 DNA: TGCGCCAGCAGCCCTGCGACAGGGGCGCGGGAACCCCAGCATTTT; CDR3 protein: CASSPATGAREPQHF
CDR3 length: 14; clone size: .; V gene: TRBV7-9; J gene: TRBJ2-7; D gene: .; CDR3 DNA: TGTGCCAGCAGCTTAGCGGGAGGAACCTACGAGCAGTACTTC; CDR3 protein: CASSLAGGTYEQYF
CDR3 length: 15; clone size: .; V gene: TRBV30; J gene: TRBJ2-7; D gene: TRBD1; CDR3 DNA: TGTGCCTGGAGGATACCGGGACAGGGGCCATACGAGCAGTACTTC; CDR3 protein: CAWRIPGQGPYEQYF
CDR3 length: 13; clone size: .; V gene: TRBV30; J gene: TRBJ1-5; D gene: .; CDR3 DNA: TGTGCCTGGAGTAATGGTATCGGTCAGCCCCAGCATTTT; CDR3 protein: CAWSNGIGQPQHF
CDR3 length: 15; clone size: .; V gene: TRBV4-2; J gene: TRBJ2-5; D gene: TRBD1; CDR3 DNA: TGTGCCAGCAGCCAAAACCTGGACAGGGAAGAGACCCAGTACTTC; CDR3 protein: CASSQNLDREETQYF
CDR3 length: 15; clone size: .; V gene: TRBV5-1; J gene: TRBJ2-6; D gene: .; CDR3 DNA: TGCGCCAGCAGCTTGGGGGCATCTGGGGCCAACGTCCTGACTTTC; CDR3 protein: CASSLGASGANVLTF